This T cell receptor beta chain was identified in a study of blood T cells in healthy people across ages. Isolation per sample recovered at least 6 million PBMCs. General study points: No conclusive comparison of naive versus antigen-experienced cells was possible with unsorted PBMCs.

As regards this clonotype: Its specificity is not known. With a much larger clone just one base away, this may be a read error.

Germline V CDR1 and CDR2: SGDLS, YYNGEE. V lost 0 bases to trimming and J lost 7 bases; unmatched junction nucleotides: 10. The CDR3 length is 15 residues. A second roughly 6 to 11 cycle PCR used barcoded and J-beta primers. A single record per CDR3 protein comes from TCRdb applying MiXCR to the 5' RACE reads. This sample carries 650,000 to 700,000 distinct CDR3 sequences, 52% of them seen once, and the ten largest clones take roughly 14%. The V call is TRBV9, the J call TRBJ2-7; 7 nucleotides match TRBD2. The sequencing input was blood. This sequence originates from a woman aged 80 or over in good health. In DNA form, the CDR3 reads TGTGCCAGCAGCGTAGTCGCAGGAAGCGGGAATGAGCAGTACTTC. Translation gives CASSVVAGSGNEQYF.